These 22 T cell receptor beta chains share one sample of origin, sequenced in a study of T cells after yellow fever vaccination. TCRdb reprocessed the 5' RACE reads with MiXCR, giving one entry per CDR3 protein. The sample consists of nearly 550,000 distinct CDR3 sequences, 15% to 20% of them appearing once. Sequencing was performed on PBMCs, taken 15 days after the yellow fever booster vaccination. All receptors come from a man aged 25 to 45 who received the YFV17D yellow fever vaccine.

This clonotype occurred many times. This chain links TRBV11-1 with TRBJ2-3; tentatively, D is TRBD1 (6 bases). The CDR3 runs to 14 residues. Deletions cut 4 bases from V and 2 bases from J, with 10 bases between. Germline V lookup: CDR1 SGHAT, CDR2 FQDESV (reference sequence). The CDR3 here is CASSYYRDTDTQYF. The CDR3 nucleotides read TGTGCCAGCAGCTATTACAGGGACACAGATACGCAGTATTTT.

This chain joins TRBV12-3 or TRBV12-4 and TRBJ2-1; D may match TRBD1 or TRBD2 (5 bases each). Trimming took off 4 bases at V and 6 bases at J, with 13 bases between the two ends. The CDR3 is 14 amino acids. The chain's CDR3 is CASSSNIGGNEQFF. In DNA, the CDR3 is TGTGCCAGCAGTTCCAATATTGGGGGCAATGAGCAGTTCTTC.

The CDR3 DNA follows: TGTGCCAGCAGCTCCTTAGCGGGAGGATTCCAAGAGACCCAGTACTTC. Translating gives CASSSLAGGFQETQYF. The chain uses TRBV7-7 and TRBJ2-5, with 10 bases lining up with TRBD2. This CDR3 spans 16 amino acids. J gave up 1 base and V 4 bases, and 6 bases lay outside the gene matches. The germline V gene has CDR1 SSHAT and CDR2 FNYEAQ (reference sequence).

This clonotype was seen a handful of times. The genes are TRBV7-9 and TRBJ2-7, with a possible D match to TRBD1 (7 bases). Germline V gives CDR1 SEHNR, CDR2 FQNEAQ (reference sequence). The germline V and J ends were trimmed by 3 bases and 4 bases, with 16 bases remaining between them. The CDR3 runs 15 residues. The CDR3 loop is CASSFAGGGGYEQYF. CDR3 DNA: TGTGCCAGCAGCTTTGCTGGAGGGGGCGGATACGAGCAGTACTTC.

The rearrangement joins TRBV21-1 to TRBJ2-1; the listed D gene, TRBD1, was not tested against the DNA. TRBV21-1 is annotated as a pseudogene. The CDR3 consists of 14 residues. The CDR3: CASSKGDQLGLMFF. The CDR3, as DNA: TGTGCCAGCAGCAAAGGGGACCAACTAGGGTTAATGTTCTTC.

The genes are TRBV29-1 and TRBJ2-7; 7 nucleotides agree with TRBD1. Germline loops: CDR1 SQVTM, CDR2 ANQGSEA. Trimming removed 5 bases from V and 4 bases from J; junction bases left unmatched: 8. The CDR3 covers 13 residues. The CDR3 DNA sequence: TGCAGCGTTCGAGGGGGCCCCTCATACGAGCAGTACTTC. Translating gives CSVRGGPSYEQYF.

The sample holds a few counts of this clonotype. V gene TRBV11-2 combines with J gene TRBJ2-7, with 7 bases fitting TRBD1. Unmatched junction bases numbered 16, after V lost 4 bases and J lost 7 bases. Germline CDR1 reads SGHAT; CDR2 reads FQNNGV. There are 16 residues in the CDR3. CDR3 DNA sequence: TGTGCCAGCAGCTCAGCTACAGGGGTGGGAAGTCAAGAGCAGTACTTC. Translated: CASSSATGVGSQEQYF.

The gene calls are TRBV20-1 and TRBJ2-7; no definite D call. The CDR3 runs 12 residues. With 5 bases removed from V and 2 bases from J, the gap between germline ends came to 10 bases. Per germline, CDR1 DFQATT and CDR2 SNEGSKA (reference sequence). The CDR3 DNA follows: TGCAGTGCTTCCCCGAGGACCTACGAGCAGTACTTC. Its protein is CSASPRTYEQYF.

This clonotype has at least ten counts. The chain joins TRBV7-2 to TRBJ2-7; no firm D call. The germline V gene encodes CDR1 SGHTA and CDR2 FQGNSA. The CDR3 contains 13 residues. Deletions cut 2 bases from V and 4 bases from J, with 9 bases between. This chain's CDR3 is CASSLQGYYEQYF. CDR3 nucleotides: TGTGCCAGCAGCTTACAAGGTTATTACGAGCAGTACTTC.

This chain links TRBV29-1 with TRBJ2-6; D not certain. The CDR3 is 13 residues long. Germline CDR1 reads SQVTM; CDR2 reads ANQGSEA. Trimming stripped 7 bases from V and 3 bases from J, with 10 bases between. In DNA, the CDR3 is TGCAGCGCGTCTCGCCTTGGGGCCAACGTCCTGACTTTC. Encoded protein: CSASRLGANVLTF.

The gene calls are TRBV4-3 and TRBJ2-5; 9 bases are shared with TRBD2. Trimming at V came to 1 base and at J to 6 bases, leaving 9 bases not matched to a gene. The CDR3 contains 16 residues. The germline V gene encodes CDR1 LGHNA and CDR2 YSLEER. CDR3 in DNA: TGCGCCAGCAGCCAAGGGAATAGCGGGAGTGACCAGACCCAGTACTTC. This sequence encodes CASSQGNSGSDQTQYF.

This clonotype has more than one count but fewer than ten. The gene calls are TRBV20-1 and TRBJ1-1; D unresolved. The germline V gene has CDR1 DFQATT and CDR2 SNEGSKA (reference sequence). This CDR3 region has 13 residues. The V and J ends lost 1 base and 5 bases respectively, with 11 bases between them. CDR3 protein: CSARVSAITEAFF. The CDR3 DNA follows: TGCAGTGCTAGAGTCTCGGCGATTACTGAAGCTTTCTTT.

This clonotype has a handful of counts. The J gene is TRBJ2-4, the V gene TRBV19; possibly TRBD2 for D (5 bases). Trimming cost V 3 bases and J 1 base, with 7 bases left between them. This CDR3 is built from 14 residues. Germline CDR1 reads LNHDA; CDR2 reads SQIVND (reference sequence). As DNA, the CDR3 is TGTGCCAGTAGTATGTTAGCGGCCAAAAACATTCAGTACTTC. Translation: CASSMLAAKNIQYF.

This chain joins TRBV5-1 and TRBJ2-1; tentatively, D is TRBD1 (6 bases). V lost 0 bases and J 3 bases, leaving 10 bases between the germline ends. This CDR3 is built from 15 residues. CDR1 SGHRS and CDR2 YFSETQ come from the germline V gene. The CDR3 DNA follows: TGCGCCAGCAGCTTGGTCCCAGGGGACTACAATGAGCAGTTCTTC. This sequence encodes CASSLVPGDYNEQFF.

This clonotype was detected a few times. J is TRBJ2-7 and V is TRBV7-9, with 10 bases lining up with TRBD2. This CDR3 is 15 amino acids long. With 5 bases clipped from V and 4 bases from J, the junction kept 8 bases outside the gene matches. Germline values: CDR1 SEHNR, CDR2 FQNEAQ (reference sequence). CDR3 sequence: CASSVQASGSYEQYF. Written as DNA, the CDR3 is TGTGCCAGCAGCGTCCAGGCTAGCGGGAGTTACGAGCAGTACTTC.

The chain has TRBV20-1 and TRBJ2-7, with 9 bases matching TRBD1. There are 14 residues in the CDR3. V lost 2 bases and J lost 1; bases outside the gene matches: 3. CDR1 and CDR2 (germline): DFQATT, SNEGSKA (reference sequence). The CDR3 DNA is TGCAGTGCTAGATCTGGACAGGGGTCCTACGAGCAGTACTTC. Translating gives CSARSGQGSYEQYF.

The chain uses TRBV28 and TRBJ1-5; D gene ambiguous. The CDR3 is made up of 11 amino acids. From germline, CDR1 is MDHEN and CDR2 SYDVKM. V dropped 6 bases and J dropped 7 bases, with 7 bases sitting between them. The CDR3 coding sequence is TGTGCCAGCAGCACAGCCCAGCCCCAGCATTTT. Translated: CASSTAQPQHF.

At least ten counts were recorded for this clonotype. V gene TRBV19 combines with J gene TRBJ2-7, with D unresolved. The V end was cut by 5 bases, the J end by 6 bases, with 14 bases between. This CDR3 comprises 13 residues. Looked up from germline, CDR1 is LNHDA and CDR2 is SQIVND (reference sequence). CDR3 bases: TGTGCCAGTAGTCTTTCCGTGGTCGCCGAGCAGTACTTC. Amino acid sequence: CASSLSVVAEQYF.

This clonotype was counted between two and nine times. The chain is built from TRBV5-1 and TRBJ1-2, with D unresolved. Germline CDR1 and CDR2: SGHRS and YFSETQ. V was cut by 5 bases and J by 6 bases, with 14 bases left in between. The CDR3 loop spans 13 amino acids. The DNA of the CDR3 is TGCGCCAGCAGATTACCCCCTGAGCATGGCTACACCTTC. This encodes CASRLPPEHGYTF.

This clonotype was observed a few times. The chain employs TRBV29-1 and TRBJ2-1; 7 nucleotides match TRBD2. The V gene end was trimmed by 3 bases and the J gene end by 7 bases; junction bases not matched to a gene: 12. The CDR3 contains 15 residues. CDR1 and CDR2 (germline): SQVTM, ANQGSEA. CDR3 sequence: CSVEGGPPRVNEQFF. The CDR3 DNA reads TGCAGCGTTGAGGGAGGGCCCCCCCGTGTGAATGAGCAGTTCTTC.

The chain has TRBV10-3 and TRBJ2-7; possible D gene TRBD1, 5 bases. There are 11 residues in the CDR3. The V end lost 2 bases, the J end lost 8 bases, and 7 bases lay between the germline ends. CDR1 ENHRY and CDR2 SYGVKD come from the germline V gene. Here the CDR3 reads CAISEDRQQYF. Here the CDR3 DNA reads TGTGCCATCAGTGAGGACAGACAGCAGTACTTC.

This sequence joins TRBV11-3 and TRBJ2-3, with D maybe TRBD2 (6 bases). Germline V gene sequence: CDR1 SGHNT, CDR2 YENEEA. The CDR3 consists of 14 residues. Trimming shortened V by 6 bases and J by 4 bases, and 14 bases separated the two germline ends. The CDR3 loop reads CASSPEGLSDTQYF. The CDR3 nucleotides are TGTGCCAGCAGTCCGGAGGGGTTGTCAGATACGCAGTATTTT.